This TCR beta chain emerged from a study of T cell changes during pregnancy in multiple sclerosis. TCRdb's table, derived via immunoSEQ multiplex PCR, lists solely in-frame clones and lacks some. Of approximately 21,000 clones listed, less than 90% are singletons. The CDR3 has 15 residues. Unmatched junction bases numbered 5, after V lost 5 bases and J lost 4 bases. CDR1 and CDR2 (germline): SEHNR, FQNEAQ (reference sequence). This chain connects TRBV7-9 to TRBJ2-1, with TRBD2 matching over 10 bases. This TCR was sampled from a female donor in good health, enrolled as a control in a pregnancy study. The source material was CD8+ T cells from peripheral blood mononuclear cells, sampled in the third trimester of pregnancy. CDR3 sequence (DNA): TGTGCCAGCAGCCCCGGACTAGCGGATTACAATGAGCAGTTCTTC. As protein: CASSPGLADYNEQFF.